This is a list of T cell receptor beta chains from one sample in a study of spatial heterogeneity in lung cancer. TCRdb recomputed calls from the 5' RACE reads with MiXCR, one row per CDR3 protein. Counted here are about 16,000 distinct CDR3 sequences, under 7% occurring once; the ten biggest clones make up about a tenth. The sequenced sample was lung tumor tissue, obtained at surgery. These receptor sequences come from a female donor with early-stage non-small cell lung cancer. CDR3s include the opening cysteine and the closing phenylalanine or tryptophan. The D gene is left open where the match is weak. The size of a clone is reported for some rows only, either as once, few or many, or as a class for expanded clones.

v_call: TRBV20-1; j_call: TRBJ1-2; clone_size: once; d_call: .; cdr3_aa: CSAPSGASDYGYTF; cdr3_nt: TGCAGTGCCCCCTCGGGGGCATCCGACTATGGCTACACCTTC
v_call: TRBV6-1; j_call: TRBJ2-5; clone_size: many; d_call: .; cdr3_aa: CASSEFGAGWETQYF; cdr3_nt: TGTGCCAGCAGTGAATTTGGGGCCGGATGGGAGACCCAGTACTTC
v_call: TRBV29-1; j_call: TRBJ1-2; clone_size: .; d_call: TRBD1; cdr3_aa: CSVTGDDGYTF; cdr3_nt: TGCAGCGTTACAGGGGATGATGGCTACACCTTC
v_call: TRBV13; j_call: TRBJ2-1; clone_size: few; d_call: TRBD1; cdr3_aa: CASSSQRDRGYNEQFF; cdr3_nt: TGTGCCAGCAGCTCTCAACGGGACAGGGGATACAATGAGCAGTTCTTC
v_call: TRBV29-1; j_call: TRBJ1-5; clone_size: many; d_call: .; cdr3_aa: CSVIGDSNQPQHF; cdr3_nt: TGCAGCGTTATAGGTGACAGCAATCAGCCCCAGCATTTT
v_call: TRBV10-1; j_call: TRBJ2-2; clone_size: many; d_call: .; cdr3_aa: CASSSTYENTGELFF; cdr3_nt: TGCGCCAGCAGTTCCACCTACGAGAACACCGGGGAGCTGTTTTTT
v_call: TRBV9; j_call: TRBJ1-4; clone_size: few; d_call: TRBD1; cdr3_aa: CASSEGTGNEKLFF; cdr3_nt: TGTGCCAGCAGCGAAGGGACAGGGAATGAAAAACTGTTTTTT
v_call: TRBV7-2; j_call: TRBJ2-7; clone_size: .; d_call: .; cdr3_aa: CASSLTYRGSGTSYEQYF; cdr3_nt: TGTGCCAGCAGCTTAACGTACAGGGGTAGCGGGACTTCCTACGAGCAGTACTTC
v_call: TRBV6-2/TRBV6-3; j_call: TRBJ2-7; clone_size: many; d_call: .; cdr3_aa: CASSLPPGREQYF; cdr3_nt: TGTGCCAGCAGTTTACCGCCGGGCAGGGAGCAGTACTTC
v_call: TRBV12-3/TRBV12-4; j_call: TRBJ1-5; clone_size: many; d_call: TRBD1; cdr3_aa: CASSSNTGTGGGNQPQHF; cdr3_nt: TGTGCCAGCAGTTCGAATACCGGGACAGGGGGCGGGAATCAGCCCCAGCATTTT
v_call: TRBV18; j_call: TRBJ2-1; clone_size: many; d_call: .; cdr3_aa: CASSPQYNEQFF; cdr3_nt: TGTGCCAGCTCACCCCAATACAATGAGCAGTTCTTC
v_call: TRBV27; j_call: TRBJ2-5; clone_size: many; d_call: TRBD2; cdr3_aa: CASSPTLAGSETQYF; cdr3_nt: TGTGCCAGCAGTCCCACGCTAGCGGGAAGCGAGACCCAGTACTTC
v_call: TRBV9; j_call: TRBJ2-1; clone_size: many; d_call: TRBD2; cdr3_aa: CASSVGREAPGNEQFF; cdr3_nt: TGTGCCAGCAGCGTAGGGCGGGAGGCCCCTGGGAATGAGCAGTTCTTC
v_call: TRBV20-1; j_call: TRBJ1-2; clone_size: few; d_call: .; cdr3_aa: CSARNEGGYGYTF; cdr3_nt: TGCAGTGCCAGGAATGAGGGAGGTTATGGCTACACCTTC
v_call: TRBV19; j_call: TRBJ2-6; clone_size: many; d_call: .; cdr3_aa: CASSSSAMRSGANVLTF; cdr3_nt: TGTGCCAGTAGTTCTAGCGCTATGCGCTCTGGGGCCAACGTCCTGACTTTC
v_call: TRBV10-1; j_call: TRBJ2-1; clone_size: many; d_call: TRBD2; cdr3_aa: CASSESGTNEQFF; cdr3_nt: TGCGCCAGCAGTGAAAGCGGGACTAATGAGCAGTTCTTC
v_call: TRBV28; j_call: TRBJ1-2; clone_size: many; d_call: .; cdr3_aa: CASSLGRINYGYTF; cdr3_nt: TGTGCCAGCAGTCTCGGACGGATTAACTATGGCTACACCTTC
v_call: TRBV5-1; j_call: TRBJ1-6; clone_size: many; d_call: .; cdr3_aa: CASSLAQDGSPLHF; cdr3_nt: TGCGCCAGCAGCTTGGCCCAGGACGGGTCACCCCTCCACTTT
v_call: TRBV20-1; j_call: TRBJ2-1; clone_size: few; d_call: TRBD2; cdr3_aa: CSAKTGTSRDNEQFF; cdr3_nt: TGCAGTGCTAAGACCGGGACTAGTCGCGACAATGAGCAGTTCTTC
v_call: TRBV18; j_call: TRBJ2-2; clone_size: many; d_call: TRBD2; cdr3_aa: CASSPRLAGDNGELFF; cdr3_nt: TGTGCCAGCTCACCGAGACTAGCGGGAGACAACGGGGAGCTGTTTTTT
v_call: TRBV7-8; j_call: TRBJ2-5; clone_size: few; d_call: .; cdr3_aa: CASSRTETQYF; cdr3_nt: TGTGCCAGCAGCCGAACGGAGACCCAGTACTTC
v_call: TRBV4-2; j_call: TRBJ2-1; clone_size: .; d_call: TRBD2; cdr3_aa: CASSGWGLVAENEQFF; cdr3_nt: TGTGCCAGCAGCGGCTGGGGACTAGTGGCGGAGAATGAGCAGTTCTTC
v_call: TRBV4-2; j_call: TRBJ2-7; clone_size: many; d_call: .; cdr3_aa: CASSQSGRGRSYEQYF; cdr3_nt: TGTGCCAGCAGCCAAAGCGGCAGGGGCCGGTCCTACGAGCAGTACTTC
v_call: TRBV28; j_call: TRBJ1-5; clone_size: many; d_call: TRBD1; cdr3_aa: CASSATGGKGPPQHF; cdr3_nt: TGTGCCAGCAGTGCCACAGGGGGGAAAGGTCCGCCCCAGCATTTT
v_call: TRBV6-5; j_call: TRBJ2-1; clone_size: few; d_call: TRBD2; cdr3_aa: CASRERTSSYNEQFF; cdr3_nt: TGTGCCAGCAGAGAAAGGACTAGCTCCTACAATGAGCAGTTCTTC
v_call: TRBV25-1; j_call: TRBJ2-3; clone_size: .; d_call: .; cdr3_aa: CASTPVQGRADTQYF; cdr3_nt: TGTGCCAGCACCCCGGTGCAGGGTAGGGCAGATACGCAGTATTTT
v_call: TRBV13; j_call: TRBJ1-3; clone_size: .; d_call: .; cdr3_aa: CASSLAGRSSGNTIYF; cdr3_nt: TGTGCCAGCAGCTTAGCTGGCAGAAGCTCTGGAAACACCATATATTTT
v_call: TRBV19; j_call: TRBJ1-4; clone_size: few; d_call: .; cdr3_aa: CASRSIRQVEKLFF; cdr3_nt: TGTGCCAGTAGGAGTATCCGTCAGGTCGAAAAACTGTTTTTT
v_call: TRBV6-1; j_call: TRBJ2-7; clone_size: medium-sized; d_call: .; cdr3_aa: CASSEYQVYEQYF; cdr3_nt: TGTGCCAGCAGTGAATATCAGGTCTACGAGCAGTACTTC
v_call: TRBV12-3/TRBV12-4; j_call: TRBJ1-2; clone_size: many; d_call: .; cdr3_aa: CASSPTGRGIGYTF; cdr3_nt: TGTGCCAGCAGTCCCACCGGCAGGGGCATCGGCTACACCTTC